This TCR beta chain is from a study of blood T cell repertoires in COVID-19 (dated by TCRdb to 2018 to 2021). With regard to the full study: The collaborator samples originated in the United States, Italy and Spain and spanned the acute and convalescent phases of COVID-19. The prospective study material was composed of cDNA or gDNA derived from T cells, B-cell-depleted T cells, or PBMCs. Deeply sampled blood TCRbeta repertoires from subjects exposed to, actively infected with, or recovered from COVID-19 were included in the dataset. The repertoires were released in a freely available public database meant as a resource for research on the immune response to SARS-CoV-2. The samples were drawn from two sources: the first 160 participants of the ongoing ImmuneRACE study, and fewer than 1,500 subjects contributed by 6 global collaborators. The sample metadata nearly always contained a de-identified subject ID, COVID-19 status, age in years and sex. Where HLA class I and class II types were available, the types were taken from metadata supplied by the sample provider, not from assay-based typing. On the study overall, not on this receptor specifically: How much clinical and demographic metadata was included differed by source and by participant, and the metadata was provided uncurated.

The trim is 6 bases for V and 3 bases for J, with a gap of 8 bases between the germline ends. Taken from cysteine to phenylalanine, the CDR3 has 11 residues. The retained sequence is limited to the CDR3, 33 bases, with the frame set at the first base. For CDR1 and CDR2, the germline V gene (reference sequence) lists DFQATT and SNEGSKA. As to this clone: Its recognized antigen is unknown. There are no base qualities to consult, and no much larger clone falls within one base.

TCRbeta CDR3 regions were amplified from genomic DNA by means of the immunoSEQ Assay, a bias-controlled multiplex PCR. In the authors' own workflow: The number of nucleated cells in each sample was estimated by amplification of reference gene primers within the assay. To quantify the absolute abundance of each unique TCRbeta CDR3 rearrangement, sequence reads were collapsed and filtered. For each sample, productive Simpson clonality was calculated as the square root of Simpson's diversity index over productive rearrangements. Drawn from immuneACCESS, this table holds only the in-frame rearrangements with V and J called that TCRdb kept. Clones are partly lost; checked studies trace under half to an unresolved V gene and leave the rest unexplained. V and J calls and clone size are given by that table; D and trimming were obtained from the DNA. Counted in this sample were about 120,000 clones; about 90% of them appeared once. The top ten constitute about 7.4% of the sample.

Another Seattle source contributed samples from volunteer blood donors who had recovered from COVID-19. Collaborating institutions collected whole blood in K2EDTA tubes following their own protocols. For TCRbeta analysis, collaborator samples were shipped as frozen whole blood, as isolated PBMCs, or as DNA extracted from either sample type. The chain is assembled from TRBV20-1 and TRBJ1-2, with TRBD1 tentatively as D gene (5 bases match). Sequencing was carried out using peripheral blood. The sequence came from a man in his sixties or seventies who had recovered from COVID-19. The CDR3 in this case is CSASTDYGYTF. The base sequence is TGCAGTGCATCGACAGACTATGGCTACACCTTC.